The T cell receptor (beta chain) under discussion was sequenced for a study of shared clonotypes between healthy human individuals. Sequencing was at deep level. Several immunoSEQ plates received, in even portions, the genomic DNA of each subset. Sequencing used immunoSEQ multiplex PCR; TCRdb keeps in-frame clones, though not all of them. Here the sample spans about 530,000 clones, about 79% being singletons. V was trimmed by 6 bases and J by 11 bases, leaving 20 bases between them. CDR3 size: 14 residues. Germline V CDR1 and CDR2: MDHEN, SYDVKM. This chain uses TRBV28 with TRBJ1-5; D not certain. The clonotype comes from a woman between 35 and 50 years old in good health. Some clones in this sample may be carry-over from other donors' samples. The sample taken for sequencing was PBMCs. The CDR3 is CASSPSVVGRSQHF. DNA for the CDR3: TGTGCCAGCAGCCCATCGGTGGTAGGGAGGTCCCAGCATTTT.